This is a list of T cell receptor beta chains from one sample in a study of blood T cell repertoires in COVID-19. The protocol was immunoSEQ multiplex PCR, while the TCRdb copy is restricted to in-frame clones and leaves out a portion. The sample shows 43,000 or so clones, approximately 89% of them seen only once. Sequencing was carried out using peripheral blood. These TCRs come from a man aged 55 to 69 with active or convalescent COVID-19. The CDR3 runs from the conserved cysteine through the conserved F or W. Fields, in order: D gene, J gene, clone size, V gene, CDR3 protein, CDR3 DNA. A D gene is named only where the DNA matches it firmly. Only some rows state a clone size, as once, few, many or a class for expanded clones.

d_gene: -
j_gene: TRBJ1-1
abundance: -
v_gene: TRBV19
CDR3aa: CASSIARLNTEAFF
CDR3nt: TGTGCCAGTAGTATAGCCCGACTCAACACTGAAGCTTTCTTT

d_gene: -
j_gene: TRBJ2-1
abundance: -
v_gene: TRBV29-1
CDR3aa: CSVLTWNEQFF
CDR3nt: TGCAGCGTTCTAACCTGGAATGAGCAGTTCTTC

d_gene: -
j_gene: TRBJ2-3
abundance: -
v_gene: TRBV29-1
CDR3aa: CSVAGGKRDTQYF
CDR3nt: TGCAGCGTTGCGGGGGGCAAGAGAGATACGCAGTATTTT

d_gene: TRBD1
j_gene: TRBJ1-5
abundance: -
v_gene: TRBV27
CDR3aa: CASSFSDRVQPQHF
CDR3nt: TGTGCCAGCAGTTTCTCAGACAGGGTTCAGCCCCAGCATTTT

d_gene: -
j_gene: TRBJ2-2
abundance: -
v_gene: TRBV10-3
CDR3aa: CAISSTGGFTGELFF
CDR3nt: TGTGCCATCAGCAGCACCGGGGGATTCACCGGGGAGCTGTTTTTT

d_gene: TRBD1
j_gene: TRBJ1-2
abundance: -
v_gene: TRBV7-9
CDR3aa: CASSIGTGDGYTF
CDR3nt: TGTGCCAGCAGCATCGGGACAGGGGATGGCTACACCTTC

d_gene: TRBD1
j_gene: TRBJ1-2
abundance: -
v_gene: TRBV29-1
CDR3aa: CSVTGTEANYGYTF
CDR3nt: TGCAGCGTCACCGGGACAGAGGCGAACTATGGCTACACCTTC

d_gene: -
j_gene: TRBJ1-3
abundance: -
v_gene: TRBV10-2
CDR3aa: CASSAESGNTIYF
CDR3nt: TGCGCCAGCAGTGCGGAGTCTGGAAACACCATATATTTT

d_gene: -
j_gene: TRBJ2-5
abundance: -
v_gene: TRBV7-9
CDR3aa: CASSSLAVPDYF
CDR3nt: TGTGCCAGCAGCTCCCTAGCTGTCCCGGACTACTTC

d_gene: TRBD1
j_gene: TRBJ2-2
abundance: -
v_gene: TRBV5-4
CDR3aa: CASSAPTGGTGELFF
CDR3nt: TGTGCCAGCAGCGCGCCGACAGGGGGGACCGGGGAGCTGTTTTTT

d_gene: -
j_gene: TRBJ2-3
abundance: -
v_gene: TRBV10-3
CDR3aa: CASSPSTDTQYF
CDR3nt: TGTGCCTCTAGCCCCTCCACAGATACGCAGTATTTT

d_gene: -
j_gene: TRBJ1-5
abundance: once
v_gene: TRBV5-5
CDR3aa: CASSPGSGAEDQPQHF
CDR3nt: TGTGCCAGCAGCCCGGGTTCGGGTGCGGAGGATCAGCCCCAGCATTTT

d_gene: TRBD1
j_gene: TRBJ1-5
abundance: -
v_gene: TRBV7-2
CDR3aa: CASSSRGGSNQPQHF
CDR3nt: TGTGCCAGCAGCTCGAGAGGGGGCAGCAATCAGCCCCAGCATTTT

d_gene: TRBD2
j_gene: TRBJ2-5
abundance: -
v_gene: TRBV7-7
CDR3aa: CASSKNSGGAGAETQYF
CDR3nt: TGTGCCAGCAGCAAAAATAGCGGGGGGGCCGGGGCCGAGACCCAGTACTTC

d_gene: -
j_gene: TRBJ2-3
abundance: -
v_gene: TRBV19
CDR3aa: CASTSTGLSDTQYF
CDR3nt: TGTGCCAGTACCTCAACGGGACTTTCAGATACGCAGTATTTT

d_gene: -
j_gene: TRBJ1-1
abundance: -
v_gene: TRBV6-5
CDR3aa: CASSYSGGAEAFF
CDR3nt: TGTGCCAGCAGTTATTCCGGGGGGGCTGAAGCTTTCTTT

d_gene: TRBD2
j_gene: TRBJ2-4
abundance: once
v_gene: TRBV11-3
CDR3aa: CASSLGGLAADIQYF
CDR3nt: TGTGCCAGCAGCTTAGGAGGCCTAGCGGCAGACATTCAGTACTTC

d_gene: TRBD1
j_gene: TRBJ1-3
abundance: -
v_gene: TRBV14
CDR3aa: CASSQDPRRGPGNTIYF
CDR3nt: TGTGCCAGCAGCCAAGATCCGCGGAGGGGGCCTGGAAACACCATATATTTT

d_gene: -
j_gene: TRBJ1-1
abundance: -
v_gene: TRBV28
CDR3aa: CASSSSTEAFF
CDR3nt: TGTGCCAGCAGTTCGTCCACTGAAGCTTTCTTT

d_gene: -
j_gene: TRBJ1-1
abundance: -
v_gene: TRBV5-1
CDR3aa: CASSSTGMNTEAFF
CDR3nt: TGCGCCAGCAGCTCTACGGGGATGAACACTGAAGCTTTCTTT

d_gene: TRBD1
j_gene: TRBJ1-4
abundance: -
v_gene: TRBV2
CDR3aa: CASTRQGAGEKLFF
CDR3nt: TGTGCCAGCACCCGACAGGGGGCGGGGGAAAAACTGTTTTTT

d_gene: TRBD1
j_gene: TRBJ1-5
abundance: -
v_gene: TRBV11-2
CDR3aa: CASSLERTGAQHF
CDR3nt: TGTGCCAGCAGCTTAGAAAGGACAGGTGCCCAGCATTTT

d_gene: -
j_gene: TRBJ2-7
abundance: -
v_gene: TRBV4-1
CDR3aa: CASSQESLAYEQYF
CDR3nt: TGCGCCAGCAGCCAAGAGTCACTAGCCTACGAGCAGTACTTC

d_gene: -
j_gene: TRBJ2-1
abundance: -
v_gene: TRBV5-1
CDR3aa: CASSLGTGTLYNEQFF
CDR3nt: TGCGCCAGCAGCTTGGGAACAGGGACGCTGTACAATGAGCAGTTCTTC

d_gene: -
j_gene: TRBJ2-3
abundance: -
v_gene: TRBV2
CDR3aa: CASSDDPSKMDTQYF
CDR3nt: TGTGCCAGCAGTGACGACCCTAGTAAAATGGATACGCAGTATTTT

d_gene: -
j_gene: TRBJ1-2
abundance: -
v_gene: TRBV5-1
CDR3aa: CASSPGGVSLINGYTF
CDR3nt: TGCGCCAGCTCTCCGGGAGGGGTTAGTTTAATAAATGGCTACACCTTC

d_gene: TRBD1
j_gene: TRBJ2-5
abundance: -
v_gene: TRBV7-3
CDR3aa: CASSSTGVPGETQYF
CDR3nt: TGTGCCAGCAGCTCTACAGGGGTCCCAGGAGAGACCCAGTACTTC

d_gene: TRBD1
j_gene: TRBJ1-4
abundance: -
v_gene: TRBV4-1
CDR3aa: CASNDRGTNEKLFF
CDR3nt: TGCGCCAGCAACGACAGGGGAACTAATGAAAAACTGTTTTTT

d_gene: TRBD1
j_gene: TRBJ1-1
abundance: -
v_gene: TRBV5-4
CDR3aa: CASSSTGGGYTEAFF
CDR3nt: TGTGCCAGCAGCTCGACAGGGGGCGGGTACACTGAAGCTTTCTTT

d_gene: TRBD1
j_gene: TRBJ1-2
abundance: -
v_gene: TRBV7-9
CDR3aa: CASSLARGQTSGYTF
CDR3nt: TGTGCCAGCAGCTTAGCGAGGGGACAGACCTCTGGCTACACCTTC

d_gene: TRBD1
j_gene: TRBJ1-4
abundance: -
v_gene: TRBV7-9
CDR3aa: CASSYYRGILATNEKLFF
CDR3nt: TGTGCCAGCAGCTACTACAGGGGGATCCTTGCAACTAATGAAAAACTGTTTTTT

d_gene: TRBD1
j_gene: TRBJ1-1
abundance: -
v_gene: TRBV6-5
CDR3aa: CASADRDWFTEAFF
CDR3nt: TGTGCCAGCGCGGACAGGGACTGGTTCACTGAAGCTTTCTTT

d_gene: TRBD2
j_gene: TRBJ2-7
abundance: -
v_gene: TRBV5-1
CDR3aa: CASSYTGTNYEQYF
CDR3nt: TGCGCCAGCAGCTATACCGGGACTAATTACGAGCAGTACTTC

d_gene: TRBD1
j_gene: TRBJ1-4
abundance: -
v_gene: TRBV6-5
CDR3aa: CASTGQDGNEKLFF
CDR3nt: TGTGCCAGTACAGGACAGGACGGTAATGAAAAACTGTTTTTT

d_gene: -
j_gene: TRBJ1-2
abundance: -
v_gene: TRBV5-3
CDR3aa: CARSTDGGHGGYTF
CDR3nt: TGTGCCAGAAGCACGGACGGTGGACATGGTGGCTACACCTTC

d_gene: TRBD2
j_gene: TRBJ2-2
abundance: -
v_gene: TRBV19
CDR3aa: CASSIMSSGGELFF
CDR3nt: TGTGCCAGTAGTATAATGTCTAGCGGTGGGGAGCTGTTTTTT

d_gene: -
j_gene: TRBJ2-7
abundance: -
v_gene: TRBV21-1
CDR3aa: CASRTGTVYEQYF
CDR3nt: TGTGCCAGCAGAACCGGGACAGTATACGAGCAGTACTTC

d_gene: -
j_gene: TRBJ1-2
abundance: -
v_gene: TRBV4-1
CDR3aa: CASSQGGVRSYGYTF
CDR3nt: TGCGCCAGCAGCCAAGGGGGGGTGCGTAGCTATGGCTACACCTTC

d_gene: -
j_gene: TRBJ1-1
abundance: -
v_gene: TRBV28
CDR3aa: CASFYRVGQAFF
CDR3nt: TGTGCCAGCTTCTACAGGGTGGGTCAAGCTTTCTTT

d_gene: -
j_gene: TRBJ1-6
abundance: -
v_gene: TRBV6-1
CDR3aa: CASSDRVGSPLHF
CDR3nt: TGTGCCAGCAGTGACAGGGTTGGCTCACCCCTCCACTTT

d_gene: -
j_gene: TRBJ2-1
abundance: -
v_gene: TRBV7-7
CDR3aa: CASSLVGGNEQFF
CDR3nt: TGTGCCAGCAGCTTAGTAGGGGGCAATGAGCAGTTCTTC

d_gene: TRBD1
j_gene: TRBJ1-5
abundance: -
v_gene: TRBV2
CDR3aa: CANSQGADQPQHF
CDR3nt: TGTGCCAACTCACAGGGGGCAGATCAGCCCCAGCATTTT

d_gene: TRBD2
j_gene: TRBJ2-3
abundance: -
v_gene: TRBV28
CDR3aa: CASSLAGGTSTDTQYF
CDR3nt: TGTGCCAGCAGTTTAGCGGGGGGGACTAGCACAGATACGCAGTATTTT

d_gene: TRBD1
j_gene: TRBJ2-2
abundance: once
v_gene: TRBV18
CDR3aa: CASTPLRQGNTGELFF
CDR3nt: TGTGCCAGCACGCCACTTAGACAGGGAAATACCGGGGAGCTGTTTTTT

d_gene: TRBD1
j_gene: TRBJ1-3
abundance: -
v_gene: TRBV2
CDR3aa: CASNTGTGSGNTIYF
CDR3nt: TGTGCCAGCAATACCGGGACAGGATCTGGAAACACCATATATTTT

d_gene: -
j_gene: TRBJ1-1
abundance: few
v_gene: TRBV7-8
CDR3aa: CASSLGPDTEAFF
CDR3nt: TGTGCCAGCAGCTTAGGTCCGGACACTGAAGCTTTCTTT

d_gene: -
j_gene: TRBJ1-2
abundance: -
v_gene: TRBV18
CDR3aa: CASSQGFEYGYTF
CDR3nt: TGTGCCAGCTCTCAGGGGTTCGAATATGGCTACACCTTC

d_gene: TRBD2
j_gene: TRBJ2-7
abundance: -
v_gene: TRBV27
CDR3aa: CASSPSWGSSGGSYEQYF
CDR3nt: TGTGCCAGCAGTCCCTCGTGGGGATCCAGCGGGGGATCCTACGAGCAGTACTTC